This TCR beta chain was recorded in a study of T cell changes during pregnancy in multiple sclerosis. Assay: immunoSEQ multiplex PCR; the TCRdb copy retains only in-frame clones and omits some. This sample has around 29,000 clones; under 90% occur once, and the top ten carry just over 8%. CDR1 and CDR2 (germline): SGHRS, YFSETQ. The CDR3 has 15 amino acids. V gave up 0 bases and J gave up 7 bases; unmatched junction bases: 9. Source: CD8+ T cells from peripheral blood mononuclear cells, taken after pregnancy. This TCR was recovered from a female donor with multiple sclerosis, enrolled in a pregnancy study. The chain uses TRBV5-1 and TRBJ1-2; 7 positions agree with TRBD1. CDR3 loop: CASSLDKTGWIGYTF. DNA of the CDR3: TGCGCCAGCAGCTTGGACAAGACAGGGTGGATTGGCTACACCTTC.